One sample yielded the 3 T cell receptor beta chains listed below, sequenced in a study of CD8+ T cells in alopecia areata. Treatment noted: oral pan-JAK inhibitor, 5-10 mg twice daily. The sequencing template was cDNA reverse transcribed from extracted RNA. Assay used: immunoSEQ multiplex PCR; TCRdb lists only in-frame clones, some missing. The top ten hold roughly 4.2% of the sample, which has about 190,000 clones, around 66% seen once. Sequenced here: CD4+ T cells sorted from blood, sampled at week 4, from a patient treated with tofacitinib. The receptor set was obtained from a human donor with alopecia areata.

The DNA of the CDR3 is TGTGCCAGCAGCCACCTCCCCGACACCGGGGAGCTGTTTTTT. Its protein product is CASSHLPDTGELFF. The gene calls are TRBV14 and TRBJ2-2; no reliable D call. CDR1 SGHDN and CDR2 FVKESK come from the germline V gene. CDR3 length: 14 residues. Trimming pared 3 bases from V and 3 bases from J, leaving 8 bases between.

This chain connects TRBV6-5 to TRBJ2-7, with D perhaps assigned TRBD1 or TRBD2 (6 bases each). CDR3 length: 16 residues. Germline lookup yields CDR1 MNHEY and CDR2 SVGAGI. V lost 0 bases and J 0 bases, leaving 12 bases between the germline ends. DNA of the CDR3: TGTGCCAGCAGTTACTCGATAGGGGGGAGCTCCTACGAGCAGTACTTC. This gives the protein CASSYSIGGSSYEQYF.

The chain links TRBV7-2 to TRBJ2-7; D is undetermined. Germline values: CDR1 SGHTA, CDR2 FQGNSA. The V and J ends lost 4 bases and 9 bases respectively, with 16 bases between them. The CDR3 has 13 amino acids. The CDR3 sequence is CASSSAAVNGQYF. In DNA, the CDR3 is TGTGCCAGCAGCTCCGCGGCGGTAAACGGGCAGTACTTC.